One sample yielded the 23 T cell receptor beta chains listed below, sequenced in a study of blood T cell repertoires in COVID-19. Method: immunoSEQ multiplex PCR; TCRdb's copy keeps in-frame clones and lacks some. The sample has some 45,000 clones; about 83% are singletons. The sequencing input was peripheral blood. These receptors all come from a man older than 75 in a cohort sampled during active COVID-19.

Comments on this clone: One junction end does not reproduce the germline sequence, and a read error may be involved. The rearrangement links TRBV10-3 to TRBJ2-2; TRBD1 matches 10 bases. CDR1 ENHRY and CDR2 SYGVKD come from the germline V gene. This CDR3 comprises 14 residues. CDR3 nucleotides: TGTGCCACCAGTCGGGGACAGGGGACCGGGGAGCTGTTTTTT. Translation: CATSRGQGTGELFF.

The chain is built from TRBV7-2 and TRBJ2-5; 14 bases agree with TRBD2. The germline V gene has CDR1 SGHTA and CDR2 FQGNSA. V lost 4 bases and J lost 4; bases outside the gene matches: 5. This CDR3 has 16 residues. This CDR3 is CASSWNGLAGGETQYF. For the CDR3, the DNA is TGTGCCAGCAGCTGGAACGGACTAGCGGGGGGAGAGACCCAGTACTTC.

This clone has a handful of counts. The V call is TRBV9, the J call TRBJ2-3; 10 bases align to TRBD2. The CDR3 runs 15 residues. Germline V CDR1 and CDR2: SGDLS, YYNGEE. V gave up 4 bases and J gave up 2 bases; unmatched junction bases: 4. CDR3 coding DNA: TGTGCCAGCAGCCCCACTAGCGGGGCCACAGATACGCAGTATTTT. Translation gives CASSPTSGATDTQYF.

The chain employs TRBV7-2 and TRBJ1-6; a weak D match, TRBD1 (6 bases). This CDR3 spans 15 amino acids. Trimming left V 5 bases short and J 6 bases short, with 14 bases between. Germline V gene lookup returns CDR1 SGHTA and CDR2 FQGNSA. The CDR3 nucleotides are TGTGCCAGCAGCCTGATTGGCAGGGGTAATTCACCCCTCCACTTT. Translating gives CASSLIGRGNSPLHF. The variable domain in full, with the rest retrieved from reference TRBV7-2 and TRBJ1-6, is GAGVSQSPSNKVTEKGKDVELRCDPISGHTALYWYRQSLGQGLEFLIYFQGNSAPDKSGLPSDRFSAERTGGSVSTLTIQRTQQEDSAVYLCASSLIGRGNSPLHFGNGTRLTVT.

There are a few counts of this clone. The chain uses TRBV5-4 and TRBJ2-4; 9 bases agree with TRBD1. Germline CDR1 SGHNT, CDR2 YYREEE (reference sequence). The junction had 10 bases not matched to a gene; V was cut back by 2 bases and J by 7 bases. The CDR3 length is 16 residues. CDR3 sequence (DNA): TGTGCCAGCAGCTTAACTTCCGGGACAGGGAGGAACATTCAGTACTTC. It specifies CASSLTSGTGRNIQYF.

V is TRBV28 and J is TRBJ2-3, with 7 bases aligning to TRBD1. The CDR3 length is 14 residues. Germline trimming cut 6 bases from V and 3 bases from J; bases unmatched to any gene: 6. From germline, CDR1 is MDHEN and CDR2 SYDVKM. CDR3 nucleotide sequence: TGTGCCAGCAGAACAGGGGCCGAAACAGATACGCAGTATTTT. This gives the protein CASRTGAETDTQYF. The full variable domain, in which reference TRBV28 and TRBJ2-3 provide the parts outside the CDR3, is DVKVTQSSRYLVKRTGEKVFLECVQDMDHENMFWYRQDPGLGLRLIYFSYDVKMKEKGDIPEGYSVSREKKERFSLILESASTNQTSMYLCASRTGAETDTQYFGPGTRLTVL.

This clone appeared a single time. V usage is TRBV2 and J usage is TRBJ2-2, with 9 bases identical to TRBD2. The V segment lost 5 bases and the J segment 3 bases; nucleotides outside the gene matches: 10. This CDR3 is 17 amino acids long. Germline V gene sequence: CDR1 SNHLY, CDR2 FYNNEI. The CDR3 sequence: CASSLAGVLSDTGELFF. The CDR3, as DNA: TGTGCCAGCAGTTTAGCGGGGGTCTTGTCCGACACCGGGGAGCTGTTTTTT.

Only a few counts were recorded for this clone. The chain combines TRBV6-1 with TRBJ2-5; D gene ambiguous. Germline V gives CDR1 MNHNS, CDR2 SASEGT. Deletions cut 3 bases from V and 4 bases from J, with 6 bases between. CDR3 size: 12 residues. The CDR3 nucleotides read TGTGCCAGCAGTGAGAGAGCAGAGACCCAGTACTTC. Translated, it gives CASSERAETQYF.

The chain recombines TRBV7-8 with TRBJ1-1; D perhaps matches TRBD1 (6 bases). V was cut by 5 bases and J by 5 bases, with 18 bases left in between. Germline V gives CDR1 SGHVS, CDR2 FQNEAQ. The CDR3 spans 15 residues. The CDR3, as DNA: TGTGCCAGCAGCCCTTGGGACACGCTGCGAACTGAAGCTTTCTTT. Protein sequence: CASSPWDTLRTEAFF. Combining the CDR3 with reference TRBV7-8 and TRBJ1-1 gives the whole variable domain GAGVSQSPRYKVAKRGQDVALRCDPISGHVSLFWYQQALGQGPEFLTYFQNEAQLDKSGLPSDRFFAERPEGSVSTLKIQRTQQEDSAVYLCASSPWDTLRTEAFFGQGTRLTVV.

The chain has TRBV5-4 and TRBJ2-5; TRBD2 aligns across 7 bases. Trimming at V came to 0 bases and at J to 4 bases, leaving 9 bases not matched to a gene. CDR3 size: 16 residues. CDR1 is SGHNT, CDR2 YYREEE, per germline (reference sequence). CDR3 sequence reads: CASSLGGGPRVETQYF. CDR3 in DNA: TGTGCCAGCAGCTTGGGCGGGGGACCCCGGGTAGAGACCCAGTACTTC.

V is TRBV5-1 and J is TRBJ2-1, with a possible D match to TRBD1 (6 bases). This CDR3 contains 14 residues. Trimming took 6 bases from V and 5 from J, leaving 15 bases between them. Germline CDR1 SGHRS, CDR2 YFSETQ. CDR3 loop: CASTLVGGNNEQFF. Here the CDR3 DNA reads TGCGCCAGCACCCTTGTTGGGGGCAACAATGAGCAGTTCTTC.

The rearrangement joins TRBV28 to TRBJ1-2; 7 bases align to TRBD1. Germline CDR1 and CDR2: MDHEN and SYDVKM. The junction had 15 bases not matched to a gene; V was cut back by 4 bases and J by 13 bases. This CDR3 is 14 amino acids long. The CDR3 nucleotides read TGTGCCAGCAGTTCCACGCGACAGGGAAGGGTGGGCACCTTC. Its translation is CASSSTRQGRVGTF.

The chain combines TRBV28 with TRBJ1-4, with D perhaps matching TRBD1 (5 bases). Germline V lookup: CDR1 MDHEN, CDR2 SYDVKM. Trimming cost V 6 bases and J 4 bases, with 18 bases left between them. CDR3 length: 16 residues. The CDR3 bases are TGTGCCAGCAGAACACCTCCGACAGCTAGTAATGAAAAACTGTTTTTT. Its translation: CASRTPPTASNEKLFF.

This clone was counted a single time. This rearrangement joins TRBV28 to TRBJ1-1, with TRBD1 as a possible D gene (6 bases). V lost 7 bases and J 9 bases, leaving 15 bases between the germline ends. CDR1 and CDR2 from the germline V gene are MDHEN and SYDVKM. CDR3 size: 12 residues. CDR3 sequence: CASKSGQGKAFF. DNA of the CDR3: TGTGCCAGCAAATCTGGGCAGGGGAAAGCTTTCTTT.

The chain is built from TRBV5-4 and TRBJ2-2, with D tentatively TRBD2 (6 bases). The CDR3 spans 16 residues. Germline CDR1 reads SGHNT; CDR2 reads YYREEE (reference sequence). V dropped 0 bases and J dropped 1 base, with 10 bases sitting between them. The CDR3: CASSLGTTQNTGELFF. The CDR3 region has the DNA TGTGCCAGCAGCTTGGGGACTACACAGAACACCGGGGAGCTGTTTTTT.

The V gene is TRBV19, the J gene TRBJ2-3, with 8 bases identical to TRBD1. Germline lookup yields CDR1 LNHDA and CDR2 SQIVND (reference sequence). Trimming took 1 base from V and 6 from J; bases not matched to a gene: 9. The CDR3 is 16 amino acids. The DNA for the CDR3 is TGTGCCAGTAGTATAGGGGCAGGGGGCGCCTGGGATACGCAGTATTTT. Protein: CASSIGAGGAWDTQYF.

This clone was counted between two and nine times. This chain joins TRBV3-1 (or the pseudogene TRBV3-2) and TRBJ1-6, with D perhaps TRBD1 (5 bases). The CDR3 runs 15 residues. The germline CDR1 and CDR2 sequences are LGHDT and YNNKEL (reference sequence). Trimming pared 0 bases from V and 7 bases from J, leaving 10 bases between. The CDR3 bases are TGTGCCAGCAGCCAAGACAGGGCGGGAAATTCACCCCTCCACTTT. Translated, it gives CASSQDRAGNSPLHF.

The gene calls are TRBV27 and TRBJ1-4; D is undetermined. The germline V and J ends were trimmed by 4 bases and 0 bases, with 9 bases remaining between them. This CDR3 region has 15 residues. CDR1 MNHEY and CDR2 SMNVEV come from the germline V gene (reference sequence). In nucleotides, the CDR3 is TGTGCCAGCAGTTCATACGGTGCAACTAATGAAAAACTGTTTTTT. It specifies CASSSYGATNEKLFF.

The V gene is TRBV10-2, the J gene TRBJ2-7, with D perhaps TRBD1 (6 bases). This CDR3 has 16 amino acids. Trimming cost V 0 bases and J 4 bases, with 16 bases left between them. Germline loops: CDR1 WSHSY, CDR2 SAAADI. The CDR3 DNA reads as TGCGCCAGCAGTGAGTCCGCGACAGGTGGAGGATACGAGCAGTACTTC. Amino acid sequence: CASSESATGGGYEQYF.

The chain employs TRBV19 and TRBJ1-5; a possible D gene is TRBD1 (6 bases). CDR1 and CDR2 from the germline V gene are LNHDA and SQIVND (reference sequence). This CDR3 is 15 amino acids long. Trimming pared 7 bases from V and 6 bases from J, leaving 19 bases between. The CDR3, as DNA: TGTGCCAGTACCGCGGGAGGAGGGGGGGGTCAGCCCCAGCATTTT. This gives the protein CASTAGGGGGQPQHF.

This chain links TRBV6-1 with TRBJ2-7; a possible D gene is TRBD1 (5 bases). V was clipped by 1 base and J by 5 bases, with 12 bases between them. The germline V gene has CDR1 MNHNS and CDR2 SASEGT. CDR3 length: 14 residues. CDR3 protein: CASSEGGSGHEQYF. CDR3 sequence (DNA): TGTGCCAGCAGTGAAGGGGGCTCAGGGCACGAGCAGTACTTC.

The J gene is TRBJ2-1, the V gene TRBV18; the match to TRBD2 covers 11 bases. The CDR3 totals 16 residues. Germline CDR1 KGHSH, CDR2 LQKENI. V lost 1 base to trimming and J lost 5 bases; unmatched junction nucleotides: 4. The CDR3 DNA is TGTGCCAGCTCACCACGCCTAGCGGGAGGTCACAATGAGCAGTTCTTC. Translation gives CASSPRLAGGHNEQFF.

The chain recombines TRBV30 with TRBJ1-4; no reliable D call. The V gene's germline CDR1 is GTSNPN and CDR2 SVGIG (reference sequence). Trimming left V 3 bases short and J 8 bases short, with 13 bases between. The CDR3 runs to 13 residues. The CDR3, as DNA: TGTGCCTGGAGGGGGAGGGCTCCGGAAAAACTGTTTTTT. It is translated as CAWRGRAPEKLFF.